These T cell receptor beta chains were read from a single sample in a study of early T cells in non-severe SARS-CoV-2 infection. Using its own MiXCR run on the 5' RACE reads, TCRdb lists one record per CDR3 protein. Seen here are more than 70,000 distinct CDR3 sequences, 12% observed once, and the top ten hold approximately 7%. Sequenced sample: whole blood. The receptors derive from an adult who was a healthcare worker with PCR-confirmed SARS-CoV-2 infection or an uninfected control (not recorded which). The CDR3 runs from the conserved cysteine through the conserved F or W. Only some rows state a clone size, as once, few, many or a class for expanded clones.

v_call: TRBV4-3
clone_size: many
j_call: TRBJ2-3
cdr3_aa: CASSPTSRETQYF

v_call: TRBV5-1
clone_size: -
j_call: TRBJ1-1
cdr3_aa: CASNWGTEAFF

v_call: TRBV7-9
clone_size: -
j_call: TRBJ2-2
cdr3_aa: CASSYYSTGELFF

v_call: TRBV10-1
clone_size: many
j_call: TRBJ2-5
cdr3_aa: CASSEDSGYETQYF

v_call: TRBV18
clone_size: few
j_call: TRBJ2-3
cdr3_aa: CASSPTTGVDTQYF

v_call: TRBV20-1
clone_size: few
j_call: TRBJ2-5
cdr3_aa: CSASRQGQTQYF

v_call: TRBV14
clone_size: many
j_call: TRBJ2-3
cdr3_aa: CASSRSQYTQYF

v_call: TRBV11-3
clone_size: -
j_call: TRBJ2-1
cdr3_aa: CASSPWASGEDNEQFF

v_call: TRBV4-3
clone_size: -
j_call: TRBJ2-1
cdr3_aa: CASSPLGDRLGEQFF

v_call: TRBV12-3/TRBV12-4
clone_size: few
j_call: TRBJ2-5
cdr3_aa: CASGPSQGKETQYF

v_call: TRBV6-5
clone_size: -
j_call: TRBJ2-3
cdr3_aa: CASSYAGLTDTQYF

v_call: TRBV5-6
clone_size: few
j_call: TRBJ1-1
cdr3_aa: CASSAGTGLTEAFF

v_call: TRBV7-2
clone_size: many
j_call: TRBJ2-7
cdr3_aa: CASSLPRSSYEQYF

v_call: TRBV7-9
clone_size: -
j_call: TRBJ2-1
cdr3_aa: CASSSLGVAYNEQFF

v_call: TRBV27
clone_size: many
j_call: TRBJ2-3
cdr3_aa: CASSLKGITDTQYF

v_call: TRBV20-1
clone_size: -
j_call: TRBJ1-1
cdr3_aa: CSASLPGPVGTEAFF

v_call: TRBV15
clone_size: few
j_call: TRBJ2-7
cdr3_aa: CATSRDRLAGYEQYF

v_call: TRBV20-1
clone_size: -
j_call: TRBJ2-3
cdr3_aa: CSAVEGAATDTQYF

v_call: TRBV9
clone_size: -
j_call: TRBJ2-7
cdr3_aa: CASSVEGRPTYEQYF

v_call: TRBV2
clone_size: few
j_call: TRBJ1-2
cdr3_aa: CASSEYSLYGYTF

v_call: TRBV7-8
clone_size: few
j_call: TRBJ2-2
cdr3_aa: CASSSQQGTGELFF

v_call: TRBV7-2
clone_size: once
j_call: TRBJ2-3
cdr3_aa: CASSLGLGSTDTQYF

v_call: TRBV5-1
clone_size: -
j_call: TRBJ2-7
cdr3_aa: CASSLRPGVLNYEQYF

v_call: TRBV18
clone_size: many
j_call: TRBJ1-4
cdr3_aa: CASSSPGQGYEKLFF

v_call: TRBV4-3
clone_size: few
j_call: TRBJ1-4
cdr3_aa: CASSQDYRANEKLFF

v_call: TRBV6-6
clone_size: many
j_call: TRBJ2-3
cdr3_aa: CASRTNVAGANTDTQYF

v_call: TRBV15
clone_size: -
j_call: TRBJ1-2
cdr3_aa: CATSRDLFSPQGGPTNYGYTF

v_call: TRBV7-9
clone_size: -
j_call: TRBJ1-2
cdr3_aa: CASSITALYGYTF

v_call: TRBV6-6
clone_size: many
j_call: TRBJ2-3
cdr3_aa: CASRTNMSTDTQYF

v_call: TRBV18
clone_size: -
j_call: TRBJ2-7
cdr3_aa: CASFYGTGPNYEQYF

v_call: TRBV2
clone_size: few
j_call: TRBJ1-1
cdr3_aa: CASSEYGTYTEAFF

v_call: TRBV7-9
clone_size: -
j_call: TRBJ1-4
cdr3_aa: CASSIRRINEKLFF

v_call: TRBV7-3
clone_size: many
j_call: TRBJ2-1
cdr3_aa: CASSSGLAGSNEQFF

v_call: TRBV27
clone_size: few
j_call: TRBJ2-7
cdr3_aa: CASSLLAGGPRNEQYF

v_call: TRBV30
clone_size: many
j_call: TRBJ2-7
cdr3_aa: CAWSVLSRREQYF